This T cell receptor beta chain was observed in a study of Ad26.COV2.S vaccination and SARS-CoV-2 variants. Study context: Intramuscularly, Ad26.COV2.S was given either once or twice, 56 days apart.

The table came from immunoSEQ multiplex PCR; TCRdb's copy has only in-frame clones and leaves some out. The sample consists of fewer than 900,000 clones, more than 70% of them appearing once. Turning to this clone: The target antigen is unknown.

Per germline, CDR1 SGHTA and CDR2 FQGNSA. The CDR3 has 13 residues. V lost 2 bases and J lost 8, with 12 bases in between. The sample's treatment: 19 received Ad26.COV2.S at low or high dose, single or two shots; five or six received placebo; per-sample allocation not given. Day 63 after the first injection of vaccine or placebo was the sampling time. Donor was an adult aged 18-55 years in Boston. Study findings and constraints: Participants given vaccine showed non-spike TCR breadth similar to that of placebo recipients. People who got the vaccine had more spike-specific TCR breadth than people who got placebo.

The clonotype comes from a person aged 18 to 65 who received the Ad26.COV2.S COVID-19 vaccine or a placebo. Sample: peripheral blood, taken in a trial of Ad26.COV2.S vaccine versus placebo. The chain employs TRBV7-2 and TRBJ1-2; D unclear. The CDR3 bases are TGTGCCAGCAGCTTAACTAATAACGTCGGCTACACCTTC. This translates into CASSLTNNVGYTF.